The sequence of this T cell receptor (beta chain) was determined in a study of blood T cell repertoires in COVID-19. In the authors' methods: Researchers report that nucleated cell counts were estimated from reference gene primer amplification. Method: immunoSEQ multiplex PCR; TCRdb's copy keeps in-frame clones and lacks some. V, J and clone size are those of that table, while D and trimming were read from the DNA. Of about 300,000 clones listed, roughly 89% are singletons. Cohort assignment relied on participant-reported clinical history. In the 2 weeks before study entry, exposed participants met a COVID-19 case, which was PCR-confirmed or clinician-diagnosed. Germline V gene sequence: CDR1 LGHDT, CDR2 YNNKEL (reference sequence). This CDR3 spans 14 amino acids. Trimming at V came to 4 bases and at J to 4 bases, leaving 5 bases not matched to a gene.

The specimen sequenced was PBMCs or T cells enriched from blood (not recorded which). The receptor was derived from a woman between 45 and 65 years old who had been exposed to COVID-19. The V gene is TRBV3-1 (or the pseudogene TRBV3-2), the J gene TRBJ2-5; 8 bases fit TRBD1. This CDR3 reads CASSRGTGGETQYF. The CDR3 DNA sequence: TGTGCCAGCAGCCGTGGGACAGGAGGAGAGACCCAGTACTTC.